The rows below give T cell receptor beta chains drawn from one sample of a study of response to subunit inactivated influenza vaccine. TCRdb independently ran MiXCR on the RT-PCR reads; one entry per CDR3 protein. The table shows hundreds of thousands of distinct CDR3 sequences, with less than 20% occurring only once. The sample here was PBMCs from blood, taken roughly 5 days after vaccination. The receptors derive from a man over 45 who received an inactivated influenza vaccine. Each CDR3 is given with its conserved first and last residue. D genes are given only for firm matches. Not all rows give a size; the values are once, few, many and, for expanded clones, a class.

D	J	V	size	CDR3	DNA
TRBD2	TRBJ2-7	TRBV20-1	few	CSARGLAGSHESNLYF	TGCAGTGCTAGAGGTCTAGCGGGCAGCCACGAATCTAATCTGTACTTC
TRBD1	TRBJ1-5	TRBV12-3/TRBV12-4	-	CASSLNRGSGQPQHF	TGTGCCAGCAGTTTAAACAGGGGGAGCGGTCAGCCCCAGCATTTT
-	TRBJ2-1	TRBV5-1	few	CASSFGTPNEQFF	TGCGCCAGCAGCTTTGGGACCCCCAATGAGCAGTTCTTC
-	TRBJ2-1	TRBV6-2/TRBV6-3	few	CASRMAGGNEQFF	TGTGCCAGCCGGATGGCGGGCGGGAATGAGCAGTTCTTC
-	TRBJ2-1	TRBV7-9	-	CASSLGRQGSDNEQFF	TGTGCCAGCAGCTTAGGACGGCAGGGGAGCGACAATGAGCAGTTCTTC
-	TRBJ2-3	TRBV5-1	-	CASSLRGASDTQYF	TGCGCCAGCAGCTTAAGGGGGGCCTCGGATACGCAGTATTTT
-	TRBJ2-1	TRBV18	few	CASSPSEGFEQFF	TGTGCCAGCTCACCCTCAGAGGGGTTTGAGCAGTTCTTC
-	TRBJ2-4	TRBV4-2	-	CASSQGRGRGKNIQYF	TGTGCCAGCAGCCAAGGGCGGGGTAGGGGCAAAAACATTCAGTACTTC
-	TRBJ2-1	TRBV7-6	-	CASSLGSHNEQFF	TGTGCCAGCAGCTTAGGGTCACACAATGAGCAGTTCTTC
-	TRBJ2-7	TRBV10-3	few	CAISTTVTYEQYF	TGTGCCATCAGCACGACAGTTACCTACGAGCAGTACTTC
-	TRBJ1-1	TRBV6-5	-	CASSYSSAMNTEAFF	TGTGCCAGCAGTTACTCGAGCGCGATGAACACTGAAGCTTTCTTT
-	TRBJ2-7	TRBV7-2	few	CASSEGSPPYEQYF	TGTGCCAGCAGCGAGGGATCTCCACCCTACGAGCAGTACTTC
TRBD1	TRBJ2-5	TRBV11-2	few	CASSKGQGQYF	TGTGCCAGCAGCAAAGGACAGGGCCAATACTTC
-	TRBJ2-5	TRBV5-1	-	CASSLDSQGRGETQYF	TGCGCCAGCAGCTTGGATTCTCAGGGCCGAGGAGAGACCCAGTACTTC
-	TRBJ2-5	TRBV7-8	-	CASSLGRLQTQYF	TGTGCCAGCAGCTTAGGCAGGTTGCAGACCCAGTACTTC
-	TRBJ1-5	TRBV20-1	-	CSAPTGNQPQHF	TGCAGTGCCCCCACGGGAAATCAGCCCCAGCATTTT
TRBD2	TRBJ2-1	TRBV5-1	many	CASSLAAGAYNEQFF	TGCGCCAGCAGCTTGGCCGCGGGGGCCTACAATGAGCAGTTCTTC
-	TRBJ1-1	TRBV7-3	many	CAGKHRDALNTEAFF	TGTGCCGGAAAACACAGGGACGCCCTGAACACTGAAGCTTTCTTT
-	TRBJ2-3	TRBV7-2	-	CASNLGQGKTDTQYF	TGTGCCAGCAACCTGGGGCAGGGTAAAACAGATACGCAGTATTTT
TRBD1	TRBJ2-7	TRBV6-1	-	CASSNTGGSSYEQYF	TGTGCCAGCAGTAATACAGGGGGCTCCTCCTACGAGCAGTACTTC
-	TRBJ2-5	TRBV6-5	-	CASSYQPYREETQYF	TGTGCCAGCAGTTATCAACCGTACAGGGAAGAGACCCAGTACTTC
-	TRBJ2-7	TRBV18	many	CASSPTWDPESYEQYF	TGTGCCAGCTCACCGACGTGGGATCCTGAGAGTTACGAGCAGTACTTC
TRBD1	TRBJ2-3	TRBV13	-	CASSLAGGQGLADTQYF	TGTGCCAGCAGCTTAGCCGGTGGACAGGGATTGGCAGATACGCAGTATTTT
TRBD2	TRBJ2-2	TRBV28	-	CASSLGLAVFTGELFF	TGTGCCAGCAGTTTAGGACTAGCAGTTTTCACCGGGGAGCTGTTTTTT
TRBD1	TRBJ1-2	TRBV20-1	-	CSAGQDNYGYTF	TGCAGTGCAGGACAGGATAACTATGGCTACACCTTC
-	TRBJ2-4	TRBV20-1	-	CSAIQAPKNIQYF	TGCAGTGCCATCCAGGCACCTAAAAACATTCAGTACTTC
-	TRBJ1-4	TRBV7-2	-	CASSRVHALNEKLFF	TGTGCCAGCAGCCGGGTCCATGCTTTGAATGAAAAACTGTTTTTT
-	TRBJ1-5	TRBV12-3/TRBV12-4	few	CASTLRGTEHYNQPQHF	TGTGCCAGCACCCTAAGGGGAACAGAACACTACAATCAGCCCCAGCATTTT
TRBD2	TRBJ2-2	TRBV6-2/TRBV6-3	few	CASSYSPHLGGANTGELFF	TGTGCCAGCAGTTACTCCCCCCATTTGGGAGGGGCGAACACCGGGGAGCTGTTTTTT